The rows below give T cell receptor beta chains drawn from one sample of a study of blood T cell repertoires in COVID-19. The data were produced by immunoSEQ multiplex PCR, yet TCRdb's version contains in-frame clones alone and is incomplete. The repertoire holds some 200,000 clones, 80% seen once, with about 13% in the top ten. The sequencing input was peripheral blood. These receptors were taken from a human donor in a cohort sampled during active COVID-19. Both conserved end residues are part of each CDR3. Each record gives: V gene, J gene, D gene, clone size, CDR3 DNA, CDR3 protein. A D gene is named only where the DNA matches it firmly. Size values are once, few and many counts, or a class for expanded clones, and some rows have none.

TRBV28	TRBJ2-7	TRBD1	once	TGTGCCAGCAGTTCCCGCCCGGGACAGGGGACCTACGAGCAGTACTTC	CASSSRPGQGTYEQYF
TRBV6-6	TRBJ2-7	-	-	TGTGCCAGCAGCGATAGCCCGGAGGAAGAGCAGTACTTC	CASSDSPEEEQYF
TRBV7-2	TRBJ2-3	-	-	TGTGCCAGCAGCTTAGAGGTAGCGAAAGCAGATACGCAGTATTTT	CASSLEVAKADTQYF
TRBV2	TRBJ2-3	-	-	TGTGCCAGCAGTGAAGAGTGGGCAGGTACGCAGTATTTT	CASSEEWAGTQYF
TRBV24-1	TRBJ1-5	-	-	TGTGCCACCAGTAGTGGGGGGACGCATAGCAATCAGCCCCAGCATTTT	CATSSGGTHSNQPQHF
TRBV10-3	TRBJ2-7	-	-	TGTGCCATCAGTGGTTCGTACGAGCAGTACTTC	CAISGSYEQYF
TRBV4-2	TRBJ2-3	TRBD1	-	TGTGCCAGCAGCCAACGACAGGGCGCAGATACGCAGTATTTT	CASSQRQGADTQYF
TRBV5-1	TRBJ1-6	-	-	TGCGCCAGCAGCACCTCGGGGGGGAATTCACCCCTCCACTTT	CASSTSGGNSPLHF
TRBV5-1	TRBJ2-7	-	-	TGCGCCAGCAGCTTGCTCAGGGGCTACGAGCAGTACTTC	CASSLLRGYEQYF
TRBV5-1	TRBJ1-4	TRBD1	-	TGCGCCAGCAGCCTTCTCCAGGGACAGGGCGAAAAACTGTTTTTT	CASSLLQGQGEKLFF
TRBV28	TRBJ1-5	TRBD1	-	TGTGCCAGCAGCCCACCGGGACAGGGGCCCTGGGATCAGCCCCAGCATTTT	CASSPPGQGPWDQPQHF
TRBV6-5	TRBJ2-2	-	few	TGTGCCAGCAGGAAAACTAGGGAAGGGACCGGGGAGCTGTTTTTT	CASRKTREGTGELFF
TRBV6-5	TRBJ1-5	TRBD1	-	TGTGCCAGCGGGGACAGGGGAAGGAATCAGCCCCAGCATTTT	CASGDRGRNQPQHF
TRBV27	TRBJ1-2	-	once	TGTGCCAGCAGTTCCGGGGGATTCGGCTACACCTTC	CASSSGGFGYTF
TRBV9	TRBJ2-1	-	-	TGTGCCAGCAGCAAAACAGGCTACAATGAGCAGTTCTTC	CASSKTGYNEQFF
TRBV28	TRBJ1-6	-	-	TGTGCCAGCAGACCCCCGGGATTATATAATTCACCCCTCCACTTT	CASRPPGLYNSPLHF
TRBV4-2	TRBJ1-1	-	-	TGTGCCAGCAGCCAAGATATGGGGAGTTTGAACACTGAAGCTTTCTTT	CASSQDMGSLNTEAFF
TRBV28	TRBJ2-7	TRBD1	many	TGTGCCAGCAGCTGGACAGGGGGCGACGAGCAGTACTTC	CASSWTGGDEQYF
TRBV7-7	TRBJ2-2	TRBD1	-	TGTGCTAGCAGCTCGGACAGGGTGAACACCGGGGAGCTGTTTTTT	CASSSDRVNTGELFF
TRBV7-8	TRBJ1-2	-	-	TGTGCCAGCAGCTTAGGCGGGGGAACTAACTATGGCTACACCTTC	CASSLGGGTNYGYTF
TRBV2	TRBJ1-5	-	few	TGTGCCAGCAACAAGGAAGGGGCCCAGCCCCAGCATTTT	CASNKEGAQPQHF
TRBV19	TRBJ1-4	TRBD1	few	TGTGCCAGTAGACAGGGGGCAACTAATGAAAAACTGTTTTTT	CASRQGATNEKLFF
TRBV7-9	TRBJ1-2	TRBD1	-	TGTGCCAGCAGCCGGACAGGGGTTGGCTACACCTTC	CASSRTGVGYTF
TRBV5-1	TRBJ1-5	-	-	TGCGCCAGCAGCTTGAGCGGTAATCTCAATCAGCCCCAGCATTTT	CASSLSGNLNQPQHF
TRBV7-3	TRBJ1-1	-	-	TGTGCCAGCAAAGCACTAATGAACACTGAAGCTTTCTTT	CASKALMNTEAFF
TRBV20-1	TRBJ2-3	-	-	TGCAGTGCTAGTGACCCGTCTAGCACAGATACGCAGTATTTT	CSASDPSSTDTQYF
TRBV9	TRBJ2-1	TRBD1	-	TGTGCCAGCAGCCTCGAGGGACAGGGAGCCCATGAGCAGTTCTTC	CASSLEGQGAHEQFF
TRBV18	TRBJ2-7	TRBD1	-	TGTGCCAGCTCACCTCGGACAGGGGAAAACCACGAGCAGTACTTC	CASSPRTGENHEQYF
TRBV7-9	TRBJ1-4	-	-	TGTGCCGTGAACGAGGGAGATGAAAAACTGTTTTTT	CAVNEGDEKLFF
TRBV28	TRBJ1-4	-	-	TGTGCCAGCAGCTCTAGGATCAAAACTAATGAAAAACTGTTTTTT	CASSSRIKTNEKLFF
TRBV10-3	TRBJ1-1	TRBD1	few	TGTGCCGTCGGGCGGCAGGGGGTTGAAGCTTTCTTT	CAVGRQGVEAFF
TRBV7-8	TRBJ2-2	-	-	TGTGCCAGCAGCCTTATGAGGGTGGCCGGGGAGCTGTTTTTT	CASSLMRVAGELFF
TRBV4-3	TRBJ1-6	-	-	TGCGCCAGCAGCCGCGGACAGCCTGATTCACCCCTCCACTTT	CASSRGQPDSPLHF
TRBV5-1	TRBJ2-1	TRBD2	-	TGCGCCAGCAGCCCTAGCGGTGACAGCTCCTACAATGAGCAGTTCTTC	CASSPSGDSSYNEQFF
TRBV6-4	TRBJ1-1	-	-	TGTGCCAGCAGTCCCAGGGCCGGAACTGAAGCTTTCTTT	CASSPRAGTEAFF
TRBV6-6	TRBJ1-1	TRBD1	-	TGTGCCAGCAGTTACAGCGGACAGGTCGATGAAGCTTTCTTT	CASSYSGQVDEAFF
TRBV6-4	TRBJ1-2	TRBD1	once	TGTGCCAGCAGTGACCTGACAGGGAATAGCTATGGCTACACCTTC	CASSDLTGNSYGYTF
TRBV5-4	TRBJ1-2	TRBD1	few	TGTGCCAGCAGCTTAGATCTGGGGACAGCATATGGCTACACCTTC	CASSLDLGTAYGYTF
TRBV11-1	TRBJ2-5	-	-	TGTGCCAGCAGCTTAGTCCGGGAGACCCAGTACTTC	CASSLVRETQYF
TRBV5-1	TRBJ2-5	TRBD2	medium-sized	TGCGCCAGCAGCTTGGCCAACGGACTAGCAGAGACCCAGTACTTC	CASSLANGLAETQYF
TRBV7-8	TRBJ2-1	TRBD2	-	TGTGCCAGCAGCTGGAGCGGGACTCCTAATGAGCAGTTCTTC	CASSWSGTPNEQFF
TRBV2	TRBJ2-1	TRBD2	once	TGTGCCAGCAGGCCTCGGACTAGCGGTATTGTGACGGAGCAGTTCTTC	CASRPRTSGIVTEQFF